Following are 27 T cell receptor beta chains from one sample sequenced in a study of early T cells in non-severe SARS-CoV-2 infection. TCRdb reanalysed the 5' RACE reads using MiXCR and keeps one entry per CDR3 protein. The profile shows 25,000 to 35,000 distinct CDR3 sequences, around 5.8% of them singletons. Sequencing used whole blood. The receptors were sampled from an adult who was a healthcare worker with PCR-confirmed SARS-CoV-2 infection or an uninfected control (not recorded which).

This clonotype was picked up many times. The CDR3 protein is CASRALAGDLRSYNEQFF. Written as DNA, the CDR3 is TGTGCCAGTAGGGCACTAGCGGGAGACTTGCGGTCCTACAATGAGCAGTTCTTC. The V gene is TRBV19, the J gene TRBJ2-1, with TRBD2 matching over 11 bases. The ends lost 6 bases at V and 1 base at J; junction bases unmatched: 11. There are 18 residues in the CDR3. Germline V gene data show CDR1 as LNHDA and CDR2 as SQIVND (reference sequence).

This clonotype was counted ten times or more. The chain recombines TRBV5-1 with TRBJ2-1, with a weak D call TRBD2 (5 bases). Germline values: CDR1 SGHRS, CDR2 YFSETQ. Trimming stripped 4 bases from V and 5 bases from J, with 13 bases between. CDR3 length: 14 amino acids. CDR3 protein: CASSPRTPDNEQFF. As DNA, the CDR3 is TGCGCCAGCAGCCCTAGGACTCCAGACAATGAGCAGTTCTTC. Full variable domain (rest looked up from reference TRBV5-1 and TRBJ2-1): KAGVTQTPRYLIKTRGQQVTLSCSPISGHRSVSWYQQTPGQGLQFLFEYFSETQRNKGNFPGRFSGRQFSNSRSEMNVSTLELGDSALYLCASSPRTPDNEQFFGPGTRLTVL.

The rearrangement links TRBV19 to TRBJ2-3; the match to TRBD1 covers 7 bases. From germline, CDR1 is LNHDA and CDR2 SQIVND (reference sequence). V lost 8 bases and J lost 3; bases outside the gene matches: 11. This CDR3 has 15 amino acids. This CDR3 reads CASGLGTVGTDTQYF. The CDR3 DNA reads as TGTGCCAGTGGATTAGGGACAGTCGGAACAGATACGCAGTATTTT.

In its sample, this clonotype was seen many times. The chain joins TRBV28 to TRBJ1-2; D remains ambiguous. Germline loops: CDR1 MDHEN, CDR2 SYDVKM. There are 14 residues in the CDR3. V lost 1 base and J lost 0, with 6 bases in between. The CDR3 is CASSLYRANYGYTF. In nucleotides, the CDR3 is TGTGCCAGCAGTTTATACAGAGCTAACTATGGCTACACCTTC.

The V call is TRBV11-3, the J call TRBJ2-1; 13 positions agree with TRBD2. The ends lost 7 bases at V and 7 bases at J; junction bases unmatched: 10. The CDR3 extends over 16 amino acids. Germline CDR1 and CDR2: SGHNT and YENEEA. In DNA form, the CDR3 reads TGTGCCAGCACCCCCCCAGGACTAGCGGGAGTGAATGAGCAGTTCTTC. Translating it yields CASTPPGLAGVNEQFF.

In this sample, this clonotype turned up many times. The chain employs TRBV20-1 and TRBJ2-3, with 8 positions matching TRBD2. Germline V lookup: CDR1 DFQATT, CDR2 SNEGSKA (reference sequence). The V segment lost 1 base and the J segment 2 bases; nucleotides outside the gene matches: 8. The CDR3 length is 16 residues. As DNA, the CDR3 is TGCAGTGCTAGAGGAGTAAGCGGGAGTACCACAGATACGCAGTATTTT. The encoded protein is CSARGVSGSTTDTQYF.

This clonotype showed up just a few times. This rearrangement joins TRBV3-1 to TRBJ1-1; tentative D call: TRBD1 (5 bases). The CDR3 loop spans 13 amino acids. V lost 4 bases, J lost 1 base, and 7 bases lay in between. Germline CDR1 and CDR2: LGHDT and YNNKEL (reference sequence). The CDR3 nucleotides are TGTGCCAGCAGCCGGGGCCCGAACACTGAAGCTTTCTTT. Its translation is CASSRGPNTEAFF.

Ten or more counts support this clonotype. The V call is TRBV20-1, the J call TRBJ1-6, with 9 bases matching TRBD1. There are 15 residues in the CDR3. V shed 8 bases, J shed 6 bases, and the junction held 11 bases outside the gene matches. CDR1 and CDR2 (germline): DFQATT, SNEGSKA (reference sequence). CDR3 residues: CSTKSGTGINSPLHF. CDR3 DNA: TGCAGTACAAAGTCTGGGACAGGGATTAATTCACCCCTCCACTTT.

This clonotype was recorded at least ten times. V gene TRBV20-1 combines with J gene TRBJ2-1; unclear D gene. Trimming stripped 2 bases from V and 0 bases from J, with 8 bases between. The CDR3 has 14 amino acids. Germline values: CDR1 DFQATT, CDR2 SNEGSKA (reference sequence). The CDR3 bases are TGCAGTGCTAGATATCCAAGCTCCTACAATGAGCAGTTCTTC. Translated: CSARYPSSYNEQFF.

The V and J genes are TRBV4-1 and TRBJ2-1; D is unresolved. Deletions cut 3 bases from V and 8 bases from J, with 26 bases between. This CDR3 contains 18 residues. Germline assignment: CDR1 MGHRA and CDR2 YSYEKL. The CDR3 DNA reads TGCGCCAGCAGCCAGTTTACTCGGAACTCTGCTCCCCGCGATGAGCAGTTCTTC. Translated: CASSQFTRNSAPRDEQFF.

This clonotype was picked up many times. The chain uses TRBV20-1 and TRBJ1-1, with D possibly matching TRBD1 (6 bases). The V and J ends lost 5 bases and 4 bases respectively, with 14 bases between them. This CDR3 has 13 residues. The germline V gene encodes CDR1 DFQATT and CDR2 SNEGSKA (reference sequence). The chain's CDR3 is CSASRTVPTEAFF. CDR3 DNA sequence: TGCAGTGCTTCCCGGACAGTTCCCACTGAAGCTTTCTTT.

This clonotype was picked up a small number of times. The genes are TRBV10-3 and TRBJ2-3, with D tentatively TRBD1 (5 bases). In germline, CDR1 is ENHRY, CDR2 SYGVKD. The length of the CDR3 is 15 residues. With 2 bases removed from V and 3 bases from J, the gap between germline ends came to 12 bases. The CDR3 here is CAISEREGETDTQYF. Here the CDR3 DNA reads TGTGCCATCAGTGAGAGGGAAGGGGAAACAGATACGCAGTATTTT.

This clonotype was counted ten times or more. The rearrangement uses TRBV4-1 and TRBJ1-1, with 11 positions matching TRBD1. Germline lookup yields CDR1 MGHRA and CDR2 YSYEKL. After removal of 0 bases from V and 4 bases from J, the junction contained 4 bases not matched to a gene. The CDR3 has 16 amino acids. The CDR3 DNA sequence: TGCGCCAGCAGCCAAGAGTGGACAGGGGGCAGCACTGAAGCTTTCTTT. It yields the protein CASSQEWTGGSTEAFF.

This clonotype has a handful of counts. The V call is TRBV5-1, the J call TRBJ1-2, with 9 bases fitting TRBD1. Germline CDR1 reads SGHRS; CDR2 reads YFSETQ. Trimming removed 3 bases from V and 2 bases from J; junction bases left unmatched: 2. This CDR3 has 14 residues. CDR3 protein: CASSSGTGNYGYTF. For the CDR3, the DNA is TGCGCCAGCAGCTCCGGGACAGGGAACTATGGCTACACCTTC.

V is TRBV20-1 and J is TRBJ2-5; no clear D gene. The CDR3 covers 11 residues. The V and J ends lost 5 bases and 5 bases respectively, with 9 bases between them. Germline CDR1 reads DFQATT; CDR2 reads SNEGSKA (reference sequence). The DNA of the CDR3 is TGCAGTGCTTCCCTCGGGGAGACCCAGTACTTC. The encoded protein is CSASLGETQYF.

This clonotype appeared many times. The gene calls are TRBV20-1 and TRBJ2-1, with 10 nucleotides matching TRBD2. The CDR3 is made up of 15 amino acids. Germline values: CDR1 DFQATT, CDR2 SNEGSKA (reference sequence). V gave up 2 bases and J gave up 0 bases; unmatched junction bases: 1. This CDR3 is CSARSGRASYNEQFF. The DNA of the CDR3 is TGCAGTGCTAGAAGCGGGAGGGCCTCCTACAATGAGCAGTTCTTC.

The table lists this clonotype with many counts. The chain has TRBV9 and TRBJ1-1; D remains unclear. Germline loops: CDR1 SGDLS, CDR2 YYNGEE. The ends were cut back, 4 bases at V and 1 base at J, with 14 bases in the middle. CDR3 length: 15 amino acids. CDR3 amino acids: CASSPRGPTNTEAFF. The CDR3 DNA follows: TGTGCCAGCAGCCCGAGAGGTCCTACGAACACTGAAGCTTTCTTT.

This clonotype was detected many times. This chain links TRBV20-1 with TRBJ2-5; D gene ambiguous. This CDR3 spans 11 amino acids. Germline CDR1 is DFQATT and CDR2 is SNEGSKA (reference sequence). The V end was cut by 1 base, the J end by 5 bases, with 5 bases between. The CDR3 loop reads CSARATETQYF. In DNA, the CDR3 is TGCAGTGCTAGAGCCACGGAGACCCAGTACTTC.

This clonotype has a count of ten or more. V gene TRBV6-6 combines with J gene TRBJ1-2, with 9 bases fitting TRBD1. V was clipped by 4 bases and J by 4 bases; unmatched bases: 4. The CDR3 consists of 14 residues. Germline V CDR1 and CDR2: MNHNY, SVGAGI (reference sequence). CDR3 nucleotide sequence: TGTGCCAGCAGTTTACCGACAGGGGGCTATGGCTACACCTTC. This gives the protein CASSLPTGGYGYTF.

This clonotype was observed many times. V usage is TRBV29-1 and J usage is TRBJ2-1; possibly TRBD1 for D (6 bases). Trimming stripped 3 bases from V and 4 bases from J, with 19 bases between. From germline, CDR1 is SQVTM and CDR2 ANQGSEA. The CDR3 has 16 residues. CDR3 in amino acids: CSVDDSRTADYNEQFF. CDR3 DNA: TGCAGCGTTGATGACTCCAGGACAGCCGATTACAATGAGCAGTTCTTC.

This sequence joins TRBV6-4 and TRBJ2-2; D may be TRBD1 (7 bases). V was trimmed by 6 bases and J by 7 bases, leaving 15 bases between them. Germline V CDR1 and CDR2: MRHNA, SNTAGT. The CDR3 is made up of 14 amino acids. CDR3 in amino acids: CASRRQGGDGELFF. CDR3 DNA: TGTGCCAGCAGGCGACAGGGAGGCGACGGGGAGCTGTTTTTT.

This clonotype is categorized as medium-sized. This chain links TRBV28 with TRBJ2-4, with no clear D. V was clipped by 5 bases and J by 1 base, with 12 bases between them. There are 15 residues in the CDR3. The germline CDR1 and CDR2 sequences are MDHEN and SYDVKM. The DNA for the CDR3 is TGTGCCAGCAGTCCCCTGGGTCGGGCCAAAAACATTCAGTACTTC. Translation gives CASSPLGRAKNIQYF.

The chain is built from TRBV10-3 and TRBJ2-1, with D possibly called TRBD1 or TRBD2 (5 bases each). Trimming took 6 bases from V and 5 from J, leaving 17 bases between them. Germline CDR1 ENHRY, CDR2 SYGVKD. CDR3 size: 15 residues. CDR3: CAIRDPGTPHNEQFF. CDR3 bases: TGTGCCATCAGAGACCCCGGGACGCCCCACAATGAGCAGTTCTTC.

The chain is built from TRBV7-7 and TRBJ2-3; tentatively, D is TRBD1 (5 bases). The germline CDR1 and CDR2 sequences are SSHAT and FNYEAQ (reference sequence). The CDR3 covers 17 residues. V was shortened by 4 bases and J by 1 base, with 18 bases between the two germline ends. CDR3 sequence: CASSSYVGEGGTDTQYF. The DNA of the CDR3 is TGTGCCAGCAGCTCCTATGTGGGCGAAGGGGGCACAGATACGCAGTATTTT.

The CDR3 region is CSARVTYEQYF. DNA of the CDR3: TGCAGTGCTAGGGTTACCTACGAGCAGTACTTC. V and J are TRBV20-1 and TRBJ2-7, with D unclear. The germline CDR1 and CDR2 sequences are DFQATT and SNEGSKA (reference sequence). V was trimmed by 3 bases and J by 2 bases, leaving 5 bases between them. The CDR3 covers 11 residues.

In regard to this clonotype: This may be a read error, as it is one base from a much larger clone. V is TRBV6-2 or TRBV6-3 and J is TRBJ2-1; 9 bases are a match to TRBD2. Germline V gene sequence: CDR1 MNHEY, CDR2 SVGEGT. The CDR3 is 13 amino acids. The DNA of the CDR3 is TGTGTCAGCAGGAAACGACTAGCGGAAGAGCAGTTCTTC. Translated, it gives CVSRKRLAEEQFF.

This clonotype has a count of ten or more. The chain recombines TRBV5-6 with TRBJ2-7; D is ambiguous. With 0 bases removed from V and 7 bases from J, the gap between germline ends came to 11 bases. The CDR3 loop spans 13 amino acids. CDR1 SGHDT and CDR2 YYEEEE come from the germline V gene. CDR3 DNA: TGTGCCAGCAGCTTGGGCCTCACTTTGGAGCAGTACGTC. Protein: CASSLGLTLEQYV.